Below, 30 T cell receptor beta chains from the same sample are listed, as sequenced in a study of cytomegalovirus exposure and HLA in healthy donors. PCR amplification relied on 60 Vbeta primers (plus 13 Jbeta primers). The data were produced by immunoSEQ multiplex PCR, yet TCRdb's version contains in-frame clones alone and is incomplete. The table shows 100,000 to 150,000 clones, with almost 85% occurring only once. Sequences were obtained from PBMCs. The receptor source for this set is a boy between 2 and 15 years old in good health and CMV-seronegative.

This clone was detected only a few times. V gene TRBV4-2 combines with J gene TRBJ2-7; 13 bases match TRBD2. The germline V gene encodes CDR1 LGHNA and CDR2 YNFKEQ. The CDR3 sequence is 15 residues long. With V trimmed by 3 bases and J by 4 bases, 3 bases remained unmatched. This CDR3 reads CASSQGTSGDYEQYV. The CDR3 DNA sequence: TGTGCCAGCAGCCAGGGGACTAGCGGGGATTACGAGCAGTACGTC.

The rearrangement uses TRBV5-4 and TRBJ1-1; D gene ambiguous. The CDR3 length is 13 residues. The germline V gene encodes CDR1 SGHNT and CDR2 YYREEE (reference sequence). V was shortened by 3 bases and J by 1 base, with 7 bases between the two germline ends. This CDR3 is CASSYAGNTEAFF. CDR3 coding DNA: TGTGCCAGCAGCTACGCAGGGAACACTGAAGCTTTCTTT.

This rearrangement joins TRBV6-4 to TRBJ2-1; TRBD2 matches at 8 bases. Germline V gene sequence: CDR1 MRHNA, CDR2 SNTAGT. After removal of 0 bases from V and 6 bases from J, the junction contained 4 bases not matched to a gene. The CDR3 length is 15 residues. CDR3: CASSDSTGGPNEQFF. The CDR3 DNA reads as TGTGCCAGCAGTGACTCAACGGGGGGGCCCAATGAGCAGTTCTTC.

Here the CDR3 reads CASTFQGTVNYGYTF. For the CDR3, the DNA is TGTGCCAGTACCTTTCAGGGGACCGTTAACTATGGCTACACCTTC. The V gene is TRBV19, the J gene TRBJ1-2; possibly TRBD1 for D (6 bases). The CDR3 spans 15 residues. V lost 7 bases to trimming and J lost 1 base, with 16 bases between them. Germline V gene sequence: CDR1 LNHDA, CDR2 SQIVND (reference sequence). Based on the CDR3 plus reference TRBV19 and TRBJ1-2, the full variable domain is DGGITQSPKYLFRKEGQNVTLSCEQNLNHDAMYWYRQDPGQGLRLIYYSQIVNDFQKGDIAEGYSVSREKKESFPLTVTSAQKNPTAFYLCASTFQGTVNYGYTFGSGTRLTVV.

V gene TRBV7-9 combines with J gene TRBJ2-2; no firm D call. V was clipped by 5 bases and J by 7 bases, with 17 bases between them. Germline assignment: CDR1 SEHNR and CDR2 FQNEAQ (reference sequence). CDR3 length: 15 amino acids. DNA for the CDR3: TGTGCCAGCAGCCCACGTTGGAGTGCGCACGGGGAGCTGTTTTTT. Its protein product is CASSPRWSAHGELFF.

V usage is TRBV19 and J usage is TRBJ1-5; maybe TRBD1 (6 bases). V was cut by 3 bases and J by 2 bases, with 11 bases left in between. The CDR3 contains 15 residues. Germline V CDR1 and CDR2: LNHDA, SQIVND (reference sequence). The CDR3 loop is CASSIPGVGNQPQHF. CDR3 nucleotides: TGTGCCAGTAGTATCCCAGGGGTAGGCAATCAGCCCCAGCATTTT.

The chain uses TRBV23-1 and TRBJ2-1, with TRBD2 identical over 9 bases. TRBV23-1 is placed among ORFs of uncertain function. The CDR3 is 14 amino acids. V shed 3 bases, J shed 5 bases, and the junction held 2 bases outside the gene matches. CDR3 bases: TGCGCCAGCAGTCAGGAGCGGGAGGACAATGAGCAGTTCTTC. Its translation is CASSQEREDNEQFF.

The J gene is TRBJ2-7, the V gene TRBV9, with 7 bases that match TRBD1. The V gene end was trimmed by 3 bases and the J gene end by 6 bases; junction bases not matched to a gene: 15. This CDR3 has 16 amino acids. Germline V gives CDR1 SGDLS, CDR2 YYNGEE. The CDR3 DNA sequence: TGTGCCAGCAGCGGGTATGAAGGGACAGCGACCGGCGAGCAGTACTTC. It specifies CASSGYEGTATGEQYF.

This clone was observed once. This chain joins TRBV19 and TRBJ1-2; 9 bases agree with TRBD1. V lost 3 bases and J lost 5; bases outside the gene matches: 1. The germline V gene encodes CDR1 LNHDA and CDR2 SQIVND (reference sequence). This CDR3 is built from 13 residues. The CDR3 DNA reads TGTGCCAGTAGTATCGACAGGGGGTATGGCTACACCTTC. Its protein product is CASSIDRGYGYTF.

The genes are TRBV5-6 and TRBJ1-3; 10 bases line up with TRBD1. Germline V gives CDR1 SGHDT, CDR2 YYEEEE. After removal of 4 bases from V and 0 bases from J, the junction contained 4 bases not matched to a gene. The length of the CDR3 is 16 residues. The CDR3 sequence is CASSRDRGYSGNTIYF. The CDR3 DNA reads TGTGCCAGCAGCCGGGACAGGGGATACTCTGGAAACACCATATATTTT.

The gene calls are TRBV5-5 and TRBJ1-2; D might be TRBD1 (5 bases). The V gene lost 1 base and the J gene lost 2 bases, with 9 bases spanning the gap. This CDR3 has 14 amino acids. Germline loops: CDR1 SGHKS, CDR2 YYEKEE (reference sequence). In nucleotides, the CDR3 is TGTGCCAGCAGCTTGTCCCCAGGGAACTATGGCTACACCTTC. Protein sequence: CASSLSPGNYGYTF.

The chain links TRBV7-9 to TRBJ2-2; 9 bases agree with TRBD1. V shed 5 bases, J shed 2 bases, and the junction held 6 bases outside the gene matches. Germline assignment: CDR1 SEHNR and CDR2 FQNEAQ (reference sequence). The CDR3 contains 16 residues. This CDR3 reads CASSTGQGFNTGELFF. The CDR3 DNA reads TGTGCCAGCAGCACGGGACAGGGCTTTAACACCGGGGAGCTGTTTTTT.

This rearrangement joins TRBV9 to TRBJ1-4; TRBD1 aligns across 7 bases. Germline CDR1 and CDR2: SGDLS and YYNGEE. The CDR3 is 15 residues long. J gave up 2 bases and V 3 bases, and 4 bases lay outside the gene matches. CDR3: CASSEAGGTNEKLFF. For the CDR3, the DNA is TGTGCCAGCAGCGAGGCAGGGGGGACTAATGAAAAACTGTTTTTT.

V and J are TRBV13 and TRBJ2-2, with 8 bases aligning to TRBD1. The CDR3 is 17 residues long. V was clipped by 5 bases and J by 3 bases; unmatched bases: 11. Germline CDR1 is PRHDT and CDR2 is FYEKMQ (reference sequence). CDR3 nucleotides: TGTGCCAGCAGCCCCGAAGACAGGGGCCGGGACACCGGGGAGCTGTTTTTT. Its protein is CASSPEDRGRDTGELFF.

The genes are TRBV9 and TRBJ1-1; perhaps TRBD1 as D (6 bases). Germline V gene sequence: CDR1 SGDLS, CDR2 YYNGEE. CDR3 length: 14 residues. The V end lost 3 bases, the J end lost 1 base, and 10 bases lay between the germline ends. CDR3 loop: CASSGTVSNTEAFF. The CDR3 DNA follows: TGTGCCAGCAGCGGGACAGTTTCGAACACTGAAGCTTTCTTT.

J is TRBJ2-2 and V is TRBV15; possibly TRBD2 for D (6 bases). The CDR3 runs 17 residues. Germline assignment: CDR1 LNHNV and CDR2 YYDKDF (reference sequence). Trimming left V 4 bases short and J 3 bases short, with 18 bases between. The DNA of the CDR3 is TGTGCCACCAGCATGGCCACTCCGGGACTCTACACCGGGGAGCTGTTTTTT. This gives the protein CATSMATPGLYTGELFF. The full variable domain, its missing parts supplied by reference TRBV15 and TRBJ2-2, is DAMVIQNPRYQVTQFGKPVTLSCSQTLNHNVMYWYQQKSSQAPKLLFHYYDKDFNNEADTPDNFQSRRPNTSFCFLDIRSPGLGDTAMYLCATSMATPGLYTGELFFGEGSRLTVL.

This chain connects TRBV29-1 to TRBJ1-2; D is perhaps TRBD1 (5 bases). V dropped 5 bases and J dropped 2 bases, with 15 bases sitting between them. The CDR3 consists of 14 residues. Germline V gene data show CDR1 as SQVTM and CDR2 as ANQGSEA. In DNA, the CDR3 is TGCAGCGTTCGTTCTTACTGGGGCAACTATGGCTACACCTTC. Its translation is CSVRSYWGNYGYTF. Based on the CDR3 plus reference TRBV29-1 and TRBJ1-2, the full variable domain is SAVISQKPSRDICQRGTSLTIQCQVDSQVTMMFWYRQQPGQSLTLIATANQGSEATYESGFVIDKFPISRPNLTFSTLTVSNMSPEDSSIYLCSVRSYWGNYGYTFGSGTRLTVV.

This clone was counted once. V and J are TRBV5-6 and TRBJ2-7; possibly TRBD2 for D (5 bases). Germline CDR1 and CDR2: SGHDT and YYEEEE. Trimming stripped 5 bases from V and 0 bases from J, with 12 bases between. This CDR3 has 14 residues. CDR3 sequence: CASRGMGSSYEQYF. CDR3 nucleotide sequence: TGTGCCAGCAGGGGGATGGGGAGCTCCTACGAGCAGTACTTC. Supplemented by reference TRBV5-6 and TRBJ2-7, the full variable domain reads DAGVTQSPTHLIKTRGQQVTLRCSPKSGHDTVSWYQQALGQGPQFIFQYYEEEERQRGNFPDRFSGHQFPNYSSELNVNALLLGDSALYLCASRGMGSSYEQYFGPGTRLTVT.

The J gene is TRBJ2-3, the V gene TRBV4-2; a possible D gene is TRBD2 (6 bases). Germline CDR1 and CDR2: LGHNA and YNFKEQ. The length of the CDR3 is 15 residues. Trimming removed 1 base from V and 4 bases from J, with 12 bases in between. CDR3 DNA sequence: TGTGCCAGCAGCCAAGCCCGGGGCGGGGCAGATACGCAGTATTTT. Residues: CASSQARGGADTQYF.

The chain is built from TRBV4-3 and TRBJ2-2; the D gene is possibly TRBD2 (5 bases). Between the trimmed V and J ends, which lost 0 bases and 5 bases, there was a span of 19 bases. The germline V gene has CDR1 LGHNA and CDR2 YSLEER. The CDR3 contains 18 residues. The CDR3 DNA reads as TGCGCCAGCAGCCAAGATAGCGCCCAGCGAAGACGTACCGGGGAGCTGTTTTTT. It encodes CASSQDSAQRRRTGELFF.

This chain joins TRBV5-4 and TRBJ1-2; unclear D gene. The ends were cut back, 5 bases at V and 7 bases at J, with 18 bases in the middle. The length of the CDR3 is 14 residues. CDR1 and CDR2 (germline): SGHNT, YYREEE (reference sequence). The CDR3 reads CASRSRPEESGYTF. CDR3 nucleotides: TGTGCCAGCAGGTCTCGGCCGGAGGAAAGTGGCTACACCTTC.

The chain is built from TRBV7-9 and TRBJ1-2; 7 nucleotides agree with TRBD1. The CDR3 is 15 residues long. The trim removed 3 bases at V and 5 bases at J, leaving 9 bases unmatched. Germline-derived CDR1 and CDR2 are SEHNR and FQNEAQ (reference sequence). The CDR3 DNA follows: TGTGCCAGCAGCTTGGGGACAGTGCAAGCTTATGGCTACACCTTC. Translating gives CASSLGTVQAYGYTF.

The CDR3 here is CASSPRLAGASNEQFF. The CDR3 bases are TGCGCCAGCAGCCCTCGACTAGCGGGAGCATCTAATGAGCAGTTCTTC. The rearrangement links TRBV5-1 to TRBJ2-1; TRBD2 matches at 12 bases. V trimming: 4 bases; J trimming: 7 bases; junction bases outside the gene matches: 9. Germline V gene lookup returns CDR1 SGHRS and CDR2 YFSETQ. This CDR3 comprises 16 residues.

The chain combines TRBV6-5 with TRBJ1-1; D call uncertain. Germline V gene lookup returns CDR1 MNHEY and CDR2 SVGAGI. The CDR3 is made up of 14 amino acids. Trimming took 4 bases from V and 0 from J, leaving 9 bases between them. Here the CDR3 DNA reads TGTGCCAGCAGTTGGGAGAGGATGAACACTGAAGCTTTCTTT. This gives the protein CASSWERMNTEAFF.

The chain has TRBV6-4 and TRBJ2-3, with TRBD1 matching 10 bases. Per germline, CDR1 MRHNA and CDR2 SNTAGT. V trimming: 3 bases; J trimming: 2 bases; junction bases outside the gene matches: 2. The CDR3 sequence is 15 residues long. This CDR3 is CASSEGTGDTDTQYF. The CDR3 DNA reads as TGTGCCAGCAGTGAAGGGACAGGGGACACAGATACGCAGTATTTT.

CDR3 residues: CASRRTGGITGELFF. The CDR3 DNA reads TGTGCCAGCAGAAGGACAGGGGGTATAACCGGGGAGCTGTTTTTT. The chain combines TRBV2 with TRBJ2-2; 10 positions match TRBD1. CDR3 size: 15 residues. Per the germline V gene, CDR1 is SNHLY and CDR2 is FYNNEI. After removal of 6 bases from V and 5 bases from J, the junction contained 6 bases not matched to a gene.

This clone was seen a single time. The chain combines TRBV7-3 with TRBJ2-5; a possible D gene is TRBD1 (5 bases). CDR3 size: 16 residues. Germline V gives CDR1 SGHTA, CDR2 FQGTGA. Trimming took 0 bases from V and 2 from J, leaving 13 bases between them. In nucleotides, the CDR3 is TGTGCCAGCAGCTTAACGGGCAGGGCCCGACAAGAGACCCAGTACTTC. Translated: CASSLTGRARQETQYF.

The chain couples TRBV6-1 to TRBJ2-1; D might be TRBD2 (6 bases). This CDR3 region has 16 residues. Germline V gives CDR1 MNHNS, CDR2 SASEGT. Trimming removed 3 bases from V and 0 bases from J, with 12 bases in between. The CDR3 DNA reads TGTGCCAGCAGTGACCGGGACTTGAGCTCCTACAATGAGCAGTTCTTC. This gives the protein CASSDRDLSSYNEQFF.

CDR3 coding DNA: TGTGCCACCAGCAGACCGGGGGGGCCAGAGACCCAGTACTTC. As protein: CATSRPGGPETQYF. The genes are TRBV15 and TRBJ2-5, with 8 nucleotides matching TRBD2. Trimming at V came to 2 bases and at J to 4 bases, leaving 3 bases not matched to a gene. CDR1 and CDR2 from the germline V gene are LNHNV and YYDKDF (reference sequence). The CDR3 is made up of 14 amino acids.

The genes are TRBV6-1 and TRBJ1-2, with D possibly TRBD1 on 6 matching bases. V lost 2 bases and J lost 7, with 8 bases in between. The germline gives CDR1 MNHNS, CDR2 SASEGT. This CDR3 is built from 12 residues. The CDR3 DNA is TGTGCCAGCAGTGAAAGGGGGGGTGGCTACACCTTC. Protein product: CASSERGGGYTF.